A single sample gave rise to the 22 T cell receptor beta chains below, sequenced in a study of shared clonotypes between healthy human individuals. Some clones are missing from TCRdb's copy, which holds only in-frame ones; the method was immunoSEQ multiplex PCR. The sample carries 1.5 million to 2.5 million clones, roughly 94% recorded once. CD45RO negativity and positive selection for CCR7 defined naive CD8 cells, a population that excluded terminally differentiated effector memory CD45RA+ cells. Sequencing was done on a sample of naive CD8+ T cells sorted from blood. The receptors were gathered from a man between 18 and 35 years old in good health.

The gene calls are TRBV30 and TRBJ2-2; D is perhaps TRBD1 (7 bases). The germline V gene has CDR1 GTSNPN and CDR2 SVGIG (reference sequence). CDR3 length equals 16 residues. Trimming left V 2 bases short and J 2 bases short, with 15 bases between. The DNA for the CDR3 is TGTGCCTGGAGTATCACAGGGGAGGATAACACCGGGGAGCTGTTTTTT. This codes for CAWSITGEDNTGELFF.

A few counts support this clone. The rearrangement uses TRBV7-3 and TRBJ1-1; D is perhaps TRBD1 (6 bases). The V gene's germline CDR1 is SGHTA and CDR2 FQGTGA. CDR3 size: 14 residues. V was cut by 4 bases and J by 4 bases, with 13 bases left in between. The CDR3 sequence: CASSSLRGGTEAFF. In DNA form, the CDR3 reads TGTGCCAGCAGCTCCTTAAGAGGGGGCACTGAAGCTTTCTTT.

V usage is TRBV30 and J usage is TRBJ2-3; maybe TRBD1 (6 bases). Trimming stripped 0 bases from V and 2 bases from J, with 12 bases between. From germline, CDR1 is GTSNPN and CDR2 SVGIG (reference sequence). This CDR3 contains 15 residues. The CDR3 coding sequence is TGTGCCTGGAGTGTTGGGGGCTCACCCACAGATACGCAGTATTTT. This codes for CAWSVGGSPTDTQYF. The full variable domain, rest sourced from reference TRBV30 and TRBJ2-3, is SQTIHQWPATLVQPVGSPLSLECTVEGTSNPNLYWYRQAAGRGLQLLFYSVGIGQISSEVPQNLSASRPQDRQFILSSKKLLLSDSGFYLCAWSVGGSPTDTQYFGPGTRLTVL.

This chain links TRBV6-5 with TRBJ1-2; 8 bases match TRBD1. Per germline, CDR1 MNHEY and CDR2 SVGAGI. The CDR3 extends over 13 amino acids. Trimming cost V 6 bases and J 2 bases; bases outside gene matches: 2. CDR3 loop: CASSRQGNYGYTF. DNA for the CDR3: TGTGCCAGCAGCCGACAGGGGAACTATGGCTACACCTTC.

The chain carries TRBV11-2 and TRBJ2-5; tentatively, D is TRBD1 (6 bases). The CDR3 runs 16 residues. Germline lookup yields CDR1 SGHAT and CDR2 FQNNGV. Trimming pared 2 bases from V and 5 bases from J, leaving 18 bases between. CDR3 bases: TGTGCCAGCAGCTTATTTTCAGGGGCGGCGTCGGAGACCCAGTACTTC. Its translation: CASSLFSGAASETQYF. The full variable domain, with the rest looked up from reference TRBV11-2 and TRBJ2-5, is EAGVAQSPRYKIIEKRQSVAFWCNPISGHATLYWYQQILGQGPKLLIQFQNNGVVDDSQLPKDRFSAERLKGVDSTLKIQPAKLEDSAVYLCASSLFSGAASETQYFGPGTRLLVL.

The chain combines TRBV27 with TRBJ1-1; D unresolved. In germline, CDR1 is MNHEY, CDR2 SMNVEV (reference sequence). Between the trimmed V and J ends, which lost 2 bases and 4 bases, there was a span of 11 bases. The CDR3 consists of 14 residues. The CDR3 DNA sequence: TGTGCCAGCAGTTTACCGTTTCGAGGCACTGAAGCTTTCTTT. Amino acid sequence: CASSLPFRGTEAFF.

This clone was recorded only once. The chain combines TRBV6-6 with TRBJ2-1; D gene ambiguous. V lost 5 bases and J 8 bases, leaving 16 bases between the germline ends. The germline V gene has CDR1 MNHNY and CDR2 SVGAGI (reference sequence). The CDR3 spans 14 residues. This chain's CDR3 is CASSTPTRFDEQFF. CDR3 DNA: TGTGCCAGCAGTACCCCTACAAGGTTCGATGAGCAGTTCTTC.

Only one count was recorded for this clone. The chain uses TRBV9 and TRBJ2-7; TRBD1 matches 9 bases. This CDR3 comprises 15 residues. CDR1 is SGDLS, CDR2 YYNGEE, per germline. V shed 4 bases, J shed 3 bases, and the junction held 8 bases outside the gene matches. The CDR3 loop reads CASSPRTGVIYEQYF. In DNA form, the CDR3 reads TGTGCCAGCAGCCCTCGGACAGGGGTTATCTACGAGCAGTACTTC.

Concerning this clone: In the same sample, other DNA sequences code for this CDR3. The chain recombines TRBV6-5 with TRBJ1-3; D gene uncertain. Germline V gene data show CDR1 as MNHEY and CDR2 as SVGAGI. V lost 3 bases, J lost 0 bases, and 6 bases lay in between. The CDR3 runs 14 residues. The CDR3 bases are TGTGCCAGCAGTTATAGCGGCTCTGGAAACACCATATATTTT. Protein: CASSYSGSGNTIYF.

With regard to this clone: Other DNA sequences within the sample encode an identical CDR3. V is TRBV4-1 and J is TRBJ2-2; perhaps TRBD2 as D (7 bases). Germline lookup yields CDR1 MGHRA and CDR2 YSYEKL. The CDR3 has 14 amino acids. Trimming pared 1 base from V and 8 bases from J, leaving 11 bases between. DNA for the CDR3: TGCGCCAGCAGCCAAGTCGGGGGGCCGGGGGAGCTGTTTTTT. It is translated as CASSQVGGPGELFF.

As regards this clone: The same CDR3 is also encoded by other DNA sequences in this sample. The DNA for the CDR3 is TGTGCCAGTAGTATGGGGGGCTCTTACAATGAGCAGTTCTTC. The encoded protein is CASSMGGSYNEQFF. The chain combines TRBV19 with TRBJ2-1; D is possibly TRBD1 or TRBD2 (6 bases each). Germline CDR1 LNHDA, CDR2 SQIVND (reference sequence). The CDR3 spans 14 residues. Trimming pared 3 bases from V and 4 bases from J, leaving 10 bases between.

Turning to this clone: Other DNA sequences in the sample encode the same CDR3. The CDR3 DNA sequence: TGTGCCTGGAGTGTAGGGGGCGGGAATGAGCAGTTCTTC. Amino acids: CAWSVGGGNEQFF. The chain has TRBV30 and TRBJ2-1, with TRBD1 matching 7 bases. Germline CDR1 reads GTSNPN; CDR2 reads SVGIG (reference sequence). The CDR3 has 13 amino acids. The junction had 3 bases not matched to a gene; V was cut back by 0 bases and J by 7 bases.

The rearrangement uses TRBV4-3 and TRBJ2-7, with D uncertain. The CDR3 length is 15 residues. The germline V gene encodes CDR1 LGHNA and CDR2 YSLEER. V was pared by 0 bases and J by 3 bases, with 12 bases between. For the CDR3, the DNA is TGCGCCAGCAGCCAAGATGGAACACCGGTCTACGAGCAGTACTTC. Encoded protein: CASSQDGTPVYEQYF.

This clone occurred a few times. This chain uses TRBV28 with TRBJ2-7; 9 positions match TRBD1. Trimming at V came to 5 bases and at J to 2 bases, leaving 7 bases not matched to a gene. The CDR3 has 15 residues. Germline V gives CDR1 MDHEN, CDR2 SYDVKM. Here the CDR3 reads CASSPTGTGTYEQYF. As DNA, the CDR3 is TGTGCCAGCAGTCCCACCGGGACAGGGACCTACGAGCAGTACTTC.

The chain combines TRBV7-8 with TRBJ2-1, with a tentative D call TRBD1 (6 bases). The germline V gene encodes CDR1 SGHVS and CDR2 FQNEAQ. With 2 bases removed from V and 4 bases from J, the gap between germline ends came to 24 bases. CDR3 size: 19 residues. The CDR3, as DNA: TGTGCCAGCAGCTTACCCCAGTTTGGTGCAGGGGACGTATACAATGAGCAGTTCTTC. This codes for CASSLPQFGAGDVYNEQFF.

This clone has just a few counts. The chain uses TRBV29-1 and TRBJ1-2; 8 bases map to TRBD1. V lost 5 bases and J lost 4; bases outside the gene matches: 6. This CDR3 contains 13 residues. In germline, CDR1 is SQVTM, CDR2 ANQGSEA. CDR3 amino acids: CSVPTGGGYGYTF. CDR3 bases: TGCAGCGTTCCTACAGGGGGTGGCTATGGCTACACCTTC.

This chain joins TRBV4-1 and TRBJ2-1; 11 bases are a match to TRBD1. The CDR3 consists of 16 residues. The trim removed 4 bases at V and 1 base at J, leaving 3 bases unmatched. Per germline, CDR1 MGHRA and CDR2 YSYEKL. The CDR3 region is CASSRTGGSSYNEQFF. CDR3 nucleotides: TGCGCCAGCAGCCGGACAGGGGGCTCTTCCTACAATGAGCAGTTCTTC.

This rearrangement joins TRBV7-9 to TRBJ2-1; 10 positions agree with TRBD2. The CDR3 length is 15 residues. J gave up 8 bases and V 4 bases, and 8 bases lay outside the gene matches. Germline V gene lookup returns CDR1 SEHNR and CDR2 FQNEAQ (reference sequence). CDR3 nucleotide sequence: TGTGCCAGCAGCTCTACTAGCGGGGAGCGCGATGAGCAGTTCTTC. This codes for CASSSTSGERDEQFF.

Comment on this clone: The identical CDR3 is also encoded by other nucleotide sequences in the sample. The chain links TRBV6-1 to TRBJ2-7, with D possibly being TRBD1 or TRBD2 (6 bases each). The CDR3 is made up of 14 amino acids. V lost 2 bases and J 4 bases, leaving 12 bases between the germline ends. Germline V lookup: CDR1 MNHNS, CDR2 SASEGT. CDR3 in amino acids: CASSELGGAYEQYF. The DNA for the CDR3 is TGTGCCAGCAGTGAATTGGGGGGCGCGTACGAGCAGTACTTC.

This clone was detected a few times. V gene TRBV4-1 combines with J gene TRBJ1-1; TRBD1 aligns across 8 bases. The CDR3 loop spans 16 amino acids. The V gene's germline CDR1 is MGHRA and CDR2 YSYEKL. The junction had 8 bases not matched to a gene; V was cut back by 5 bases and J by 0 bases. CDR3 amino acids: CASSFRQGNVNTEAFF. The CDR3 DNA sequence: TGCGCCAGCAGCTTTCGACAGGGGAATGTGAACACTGAAGCTTTCTTT.

The genes are TRBV7-2 and TRBJ2-7, with 9 bases aligning to TRBD2. Germline values: CDR1 SGHTA, CDR2 FQGNSA. This CDR3 has 16 residues. V was pared by 0 bases and J by 6 bases, with 9 bases of the junction left unmatched. CDR3 in DNA: TGTGCCAGCAGCTTAGCGGGTCTAGCGGGAACGAGCGAGCAGTACTTC. Protein sequence: CASSLAGLAGTSEQYF.

This rearrangement joins TRBV4-3 to TRBJ1-2; perhaps TRBD1 as D (6 bases). Trimming pared 3 bases from V and 4 bases from J, leaving 18 bases between. Germline loops: CDR1 LGHNA, CDR2 YSLEER. CDR3 length equals 16 residues. CDR3 region: CASSHAETGGSYGYTF. CDR3 bases: TGCGCCAGCAGCCATGCTGAGACAGGCGGGAGCTATGGCTACACCTTC.